This is a list of T cell receptor beta chains from one sample in a study of blood T cell repertoires in COVID-19. Produced via immunoSEQ multiplex PCR; TCRdb's table is partial and in-frame only. Found here are 60,000 to 85,000 clones, approximately 85% of them singletons; the top ten hold about a tenth. Input material: peripheral blood. The source is a man in his 60s with COVID-19, enrolled during active disease. CDR3s include the opening cysteine and the closing phenylalanine or tryptophan. Fields, in order: V gene, D gene, J gene, clone size, CDR3 protein, CDR3 DNA. A D gene is named only where the DNA matches it firmly. Clone size, where shown, is once, few, many, or a class for clones that have expanded.

TRBV24-1	TRBD2	TRBJ2-5	NA	CATSDRLAPQETQYF	TGTGCCACCAGTGACAGACTAGCACCCCAAGAGACCCAGTACTTC
TRBV13	NA	TRBJ2-3	NA	CASSLRQGADTQYF	TGTGCCAGCAGCTTAAGGCAGGGCGCAGATACGCAGTATTTT
TRBV27	TRBD1	TRBJ2-6	NA	CASSLFGTGYSGGANVLTF	TGTGCCAGCAGTTTATTTGGGACAGGGTACTCTGGGGGGGCCAACGTCCTGACTTTC
TRBV11-2	TRBD1	TRBJ1-2	NA	CASSYRDRVYQGYGYTF	TGTGCCAGCAGCTACCGGGACAGGGTCTATCAGGGCTATGGCTACACCTTC
TRBV28	NA	TRBJ2-1	NA	CASIPTAGGYNEQFF	TGTGCCAGCATACCCACGGCAGGAGGCTACAATGAGCAGTTCTTC
TRBV15	NA	TRBJ1-5	NA	CATSRNRDISNQPQHF	TGTGCCACCAGCAGAAACCGGGACATTAGCAATCAGCCCCAGCATTTT
TRBV5-1	NA	TRBJ2-1	NA	CASPGGESSYNEQFF	TGCGCCAGCCCCGGAGGGGAGAGCTCCTACAATGAGCAGTTCTTC
TRBV19	TRBD2	TRBJ2-3	NA	CASSRLAGGFSTDTQYF	TGTGCCAGTAGCCGTCTAGCGGGGGGATTTAGCACAGATACGCAGTATTTT
TRBV11-2	NA	TRBJ1-2	NA	CASSLAASGGYTF	TGTGCCAGCAGCTTAGCGGCTTCCGGGGGCTACACCTTC
TRBV24-1	TRBD1	TRBJ2-3	NA	CATSDPSAIGTGGADTQYF	TGTGCCACCAGTGACCCAAGTGCCATCGGGACAGGGGGCGCAGATACGCAGTATTTT
TRBV9	NA	TRBJ2-1	NA	CASSVFSDNEQFF	TGTGCCAGCAGCGTATTCAGCGACAATGAGCAGTTCTTC
TRBV7-9	NA	TRBJ1-4	many	CASSSTGNEKLFF	TGTGCCAGCAGCTCGACGGGGAATGAAAAACTGTTTTTT
TRBV2	NA	TRBJ1-5	NA	CASTRGNQPQHF	TGTGCCAGCACCAGGGGAAATCAGCCCCAGCATTTT
TRBV7-3	TRBD1	TRBJ1-1	NA	CASSLGQLNTEAFF	TGTGCCAGCAGCCTGGGACAGCTGAACACTGAAGCTTTCTTT
TRBV6-5	NA	TRBJ1-2	NA	CASSQTGNYGYTF	TGTGCCAGCAGTCAAACAGGGAACTATGGCTACACCTTC
TRBV27	TRBD1	TRBJ2-1	NA	CASSRLGQGAYNEQFF	TGTGCCAGCAGCCGACTGGGACAGGGGGCTTACAATGAGCAGTTCTTC
TRBV7-2	TRBD1	TRBJ2-1	NA	CASSFLGQGEYYNEQFF	TGTGCCAGCAGCTTCCTGGGACAGGGGGAATACTACAATGAGCAGTTCTTC
TRBV12-3/TRBV12-4	TRBD1	TRBJ1-1	NA	CASSPGQRTEAFF	TGTGCCAGCAGCCCGGGACAGCGGACTGAAGCTTTCTTT
TRBV3-1/TRBV3-2	TRBD2	TRBJ2-2	NA	CASFQRGGGDTGELFF	TGTGCCAGCTTCCAGCGGGGGGGCGGGGACACCGGGGAGCTGTTTTTT
TRBV10-1	NA	TRBJ1-1	NA	CASSDLGSEAFF	TGCGCCAGCAGTGACCTCGGGAGTGAAGCTTTCTTT
TRBV30	NA	TRBJ1-5	NA	CAWSQGIDQPQHF	TGTGCCTGGAGTCAGGGAATCGATCAGCCCCAGCATTTT
TRBV9	NA	TRBJ1-1	NA	CASSILGALNTEAFF	TGTGCCAGCAGCATATTAGGAGCGTTGAACACTGAAGCTTTCTTT
TRBV7-8	NA	TRBJ1-4	NA	CASSRDSSTNEKLFF	TGTGCCAGCAGCCGAGACAGTTCAACTAATGAAAAACTGTTTTTT
TRBV28	NA	TRBJ2-3	NA	CASTIWGEQVADTQYF	TGTGCCAGCACCATCTGGGGGGAGCAGGTCGCAGATACGCAGTATTTT
TRBV10-3	NA	TRBJ2-1	NA	CAISRGGDYNEQFF	TGTGCCATCAGTAGGGGGGGCGACTACAATGAGCAGTTCTTC
TRBV12-3/TRBV12-4	NA	TRBJ1-1	NA	CASTLTGNTEAFF	TGTGCCAGCACTTTAACGGGGAACACTGAAGCTTTCTTT
TRBV11-3	NA	TRBJ1-1	NA	CAPREGHLTEAFF	TGTGCCCCCAGGGAGGGACACCTCACTGAAGCTTTCTTT
TRBV18	NA	TRBJ1-6	NA	CASSPQDIHPTGYNSPLHF	TGTGCCAGCTCACCACAAGATATTCACCCCACGGGGTATAATTCACCCCTCCACTTT
TRBV9	TRBD1	TRBJ2-7	NA	CASSGRGAGQGGEQYF	TGTGCCAGCAGCGGGAGGGGCGCGGGACAGGGTGGCGAGCAGTACTTC
TRBV18	NA	TRBJ1-1	NA	CASSKNQDSRTEAFF	TGTGCCAGCTCCAAAAACCAAGACTCGAGGACTGAAGCTTTCTTT
TRBV23-1	TRBD1	TRBJ2-7	few	CASSQPLPGTDYEQYF	TGCGCCAGCAGTCAACCGTTACCCGGGACAGATTACGAGCAGTACTTC